One and the same sample provided the 19 T cell receptor beta chains below, sequenced in a study of control samples from healthy donors and cancer patients (dated by TCRdb to about 2020). The library relied on the immunoSEQ multiplex PCR assay. TCRdb provides this immuneACCESS table in a form limited to in-frame rearrangements. Some clones are lacking; in checked studies, under half of them reflect an unresolved V gene, and why the rest are absent is not known. The sample table shows approximately 87,000 clones, and approximately 93% are seen once. 1.3% of the sample rests with the top ten. Sequenced input: PBMCs. These TCRs come from a woman in her forties with lung cancer.

V is TRBV7-8 and J is TRBJ2-7, with 7 bases aligning to TRBD1. The CDR3 contains 15 residues. Germline values: CDR1 SGHVS, CDR2 FQNEAQ. The junction had 7 bases not matched to a gene; V was cut back by 2 bases and J by 3 bases. The CDR3 sequence is CASSLSPAGGYEQYF. The CDR3 DNA follows: TGTGCCAGCAGCTTATCACCGGCAGGGGGCTACGAGCAGTACTTC.

This clone was detected once. The chain carries TRBV5-1 and TRBJ2-3; 8 nucleotides match TRBD1. Losses at the gene ends were 4 bases for V and 0 bases for J; bases not matched to a gene: 4. Per the germline V gene, CDR1 is SGHRS and CDR2 is YFSETQ. This CDR3 is built from 15 residues. As DNA, the CDR3 is TGCGCCAGCAGCCTACAGGGGGAGAGCACAGATACGCAGTATTTT. Its translation is CASSLQGESTDTQYF. The whole variable domain, filled in from reference TRBV5-1 and TRBJ2-3, reads KAGVTQTPRYLIKTRGQQVTLSCSPISGHRSVSWYQQTPGQGLQFLFEYFSETQRNKGNFPGRFSGRQFSNSRSEMNVSTLELGDSALYLCASSLQGESTDTQYFGPGTRLTVL.

The chain links TRBV4-2 to TRBJ1-5; D call uncertain. The CDR3 runs to 15 residues. Trimming pared 0 bases from V and 3 bases from J, leaving 9 bases between. Germline CDR1 is LGHNA and CDR2 is YNFKEQ. CDR3 DNA: TGTGCCAGCAGCCAAGATTGGGGAGCCAATCAGCCCCAGCATTTT. Amino acid sequence: CASSQDWGANQPQHF.

The chain uses TRBV4-1 and TRBJ1-5; D not certain. Trimming shortened V by 0 bases and J by 5 bases, and 8 bases separated the two germline ends. The germline CDR1 and CDR2 sequences are MGHRA and YSYEKL. This CDR3 comprises 14 residues. CDR3 nucleotide sequence: TGCGCCAGCAGCCAAGATGGAGGGCATCAGCCCCAGCATTTT. Its protein product is CASSQDGGHQPQHF.

The chain uses TRBV5-1 and TRBJ1-2; perhaps TRBD1 as D (5 bases). Germline V gene lookup returns CDR1 SGHRS and CDR2 YFSETQ. The CDR3 covers 14 residues. The V gene lost 0 bases and the J gene lost 4 bases, with 10 bases spanning the gap. The CDR3 bases are TGCGCCAGCAGCTTGGAAGGGGTAGGCTATGGCTACACCTTC. It is translated as CASSLEGVGYGYTF.

This clone showed up just once. J is TRBJ1-1 and V is TRBV19, with D possibly matching TRBD1 (6 bases). V was cut by 9 bases and J by 1 base, with 15 bases left in between. Germline V gene data show CDR1 as LNHDA and CDR2 as SQIVND (reference sequence). CDR3 size: 14 residues. CDR3 amino acids: CASLSRGGNTEAFF. CDR3 bases: TGTGCCAGCCTCAGTAGGGGGGGGAACACTGAAGCTTTCTTT.

J is TRBJ2-7 and V is TRBV30, with D maybe TRBD1 (5 bases). The CDR3 is made up of 14 amino acids. Per germline, CDR1 GTSNPN and CDR2 SVGIG (reference sequence). V lost 1 base and J lost 5, with 15 bases in between. The CDR3: CAWSGDTTADEQYF. The CDR3 DNA reads as TGTGCCTGGAGTGGAGATACGACAGCCGACGAGCAGTACTTC.

The genes are TRBV6-2 or TRBV6-3 and TRBJ1-5; no firm D call. With 2 bases removed from V and 4 bases from J, the gap between germline ends came to 15 bases. Germline CDR1 reads MNHEY; CDR2 reads SVGEGT. There are 16 residues in the CDR3. CDR3 region: CASSYAKGVGNQPQHF. The CDR3 DNA follows: TGTGCCAGCAGTTACGCCAAGGGAGTCGGAAATCAGCCCCAGCATTTT.

The chain joins TRBV15 to TRBJ2-7; possible D gene TRBD2, 6 bases. Germline loops: CDR1 LNHNV, CDR2 YYDKDF (reference sequence). The CDR3 loop spans 14 amino acids. The V and J ends lost 1 base and 2 bases respectively, with 9 bases between them. CDR3 DNA: TGTGCCACCAGCAGAGTGGAGGGTACCTACGAGCAGTACTTC. The encoded protein is CATSRVEGTYEQYF. Drawing the rest from reference TRBV15 and TRBJ2-7, the complete variable domain is DAMVIQNPRYQVTQFGKPVTLSCSQTLNHNVMYWYQQKSSQAPKLLFHYYDKDFNNEADTPDNFQSRRPNTSFCFLDIRSPGLGDTAMYLCATSRVEGTYEQYFGPGTRLTVT.

The chain carries TRBV6-5 and TRBJ1-5; 9 positions agree with TRBD1. V shed 6 bases and J 5 bases; nucleotides not matched to a gene: 5. This CDR3 region has 14 residues. The germline V gene encodes CDR1 MNHEY and CDR2 SVGAGI. This chain's CDR3 is CASSGRTGDQPQHF. The CDR3 DNA is TGTGCCAGCAGCGGACGGACAGGGGATCAGCCCCAGCATTTT.

The rearrangement uses TRBV3-1 (or the pseudogene TRBV3-2) and TRBJ2-7; the D is unclear. There are 13 residues in the CDR3. Trimming left V 4 bases short and J 0 bases short, with 7 bases between. Germline loops: CDR1 LGHDT, CDR2 YNNKEL (reference sequence). The CDR3 here is CASSPTSSYEQYF. The CDR3 DNA reads TGTGCCAGCAGCCCCACGAGCTCCTACGAGCAGTACTTC.

This sequence joins TRBV5-5 and TRBJ2-3, with 9 bases identical to TRBD1. The ends lost 7 bases at V and 3 bases at J; junction bases unmatched: 9. Germline V lookup: CDR1 SGHKS, CDR2 YYEKEE (reference sequence). The CDR3 spans 15 residues. The chain's CDR3 is CASGPQGAKTDTQYF. The CDR3 DNA reads as TGTGCCAGCGGGCCACAGGGGGCCAAAACAGATACGCAGTATTTT. The variable domain in full, completed from reference TRBV5-5 and TRBJ2-3, reads DAGVTQSPTHLIKTRGQQVTLRCSPISGHKSVSWYQQVLGQGPQFIFQYYEKEERGRGNFPDRFSARQFPNYSSELNVNALLLGDSALYLCASGPQGAKTDTQYFGPGTRLTVL.

The chain combines TRBV19 with TRBJ1-6; D is unclear. The CDR3 is made up of 12 amino acids. The germline V gene encodes CDR1 LNHDA and CDR2 SQIVND (reference sequence). The V gene lost 9 bases and the J gene lost 7 bases, with 10 bases spanning the gap. CDR3: CASALGNSPLHF. In DNA, the CDR3 is TGTGCCAGCGCCCTGGGGAATTCACCCCTCCACTTT.

The chain is built from TRBV7-9 and TRBJ1-2, with D uncertain. Germline V gene data show CDR1 as SEHNR and CDR2 as FQNEAQ (reference sequence). CDR3 size: 13 residues. The V gene lost 5 bases and the J gene lost 5 bases, with 12 bases spanning the gap. This CDR3 reads CASSHRQLYGYTF. In DNA, the CDR3 is TGTGCCAGCAGCCACAGACAACTGTATGGCTACACCTTC.

V and J are TRBV28 and TRBJ2-3, with D maybe TRBD2 (7 bases). The ends were cut back, 2 bases at V and 2 bases at J, with 14 bases in the middle. The CDR3 runs 16 residues. Per the germline V gene, CDR1 is MDHEN and CDR2 is SYDVKM. The CDR3 nucleotides are TGTGCCAGCAGTTTAAGGGGGGGACTACTCACAGATACGCAGTATTTT. Amino acids: CASSLRGGLLTDTQYF.

This rearrangement joins TRBV20-1 to TRBJ2-2; weak D call: TRBD1 (6 bases). V lost 3 bases to trimming and J lost 6 bases, with 14 bases between them. The germline V gene has CDR1 DFQATT and CDR2 SNEGSKA (reference sequence). The CDR3 has 14 amino acids. The CDR3 reads CSASGGSLPGELFF. The CDR3 DNA sequence: TGCAGTGCTAGTGGGGGCAGTTTACCCGGGGAGCTGTTTTTT.

In its sample, this clone was seen once. The rearrangement joins TRBV12-2 to TRBJ2-7; the table's TRBD2 call for D was not verified on the DNA. TRBV12-2 is a listed pseudogene. The CDR3 length is 15 residues. The CDR3 sequence is CASRLRRASSYEQYF. The CDR3 DNA is TGTGCAAGTCGCTTAAGGCGAGCGAGCTCCTACGAGCAGTACTTC.

There are a few counts of this clone. The J gene is TRBJ1-1, the V gene TRBV10-3; a weak D match, TRBD1 (6 bases). Looked up from germline, CDR1 is ENHRY and CDR2 is SYGVKD. CDR3 length: 15 amino acids. With 2 bases removed from V and 2 bases from J, the gap between germline ends came to 12 bases. CDR3: CAISEDRSKNTEAFF. The CDR3 DNA reads as TGTGCCATCAGTGAGGACAGGTCAAAAAACACTGAAGCTTTCTTT.

This sequence joins TRBV2 and TRBJ1-5, with a possible D match to TRBD1 (5 bases). The germline V and J ends were trimmed by 6 bases and 0 bases, with 12 bases remaining between them. CDR1 SNHLY and CDR2 FYNNEI come from the germline V gene. This CDR3 is built from 15 residues. The CDR3 bases are TGTGCCAGCAGCGACAGCTCCAATAGCAATCAGCCCCAGCATTTT. Its translation: CASSDSSNSNQPQHF.